These 3 T cell receptor beta chains were all obtained from the same sample, sequenced in a study of blood T cells in healthy people across ages. Together with a sample-barcoded 5' primer, a J-beta primer mix was included in a second PCR lasting about 7 to 12 cycles. TCRdb called the 5' RACE reads again in MiXCR, with one record for every CDR3 protein. The sample includes 700,000 to 900,000 distinct CDR3 sequences, 53% of them seen just once. Sample: blood. These receptors were collected from a man older than 75 in good health.

This clonotype was picked up a small number of times. The gene calls are TRBV21-1 and TRBJ1-2. TRBV21-1 represents a pseudogene. This CDR3 contains 15 residues. The CDR3 DNA reads TGTGCCAGCAGCAAAGTGAGAAAGATAAAATATGGCTACACCTTC. The encoded protein is CASSKVRKIKYGYTF.

This clonotype has ten or more counts. Germline is not matched at one junction end, which may reflect a read error. The chain recombines TRBV5-1 with TRBJ2-7; 8 positions match TRBD2. The CDR3 loop spans 15 amino acids. From germline, CDR1 is SGHRS and CDR2 YFSETQ. CDR3 nucleotides: TGTGCCAGCAGCTTGTCTACTAGCGGCTCCTACGAGCAGTACTTC. It translates to CASSLSTSGSYEQYF.

This chain joins TRBV5-1 and TRBJ2-1; 9 positions match TRBD1. CDR1 is SGHRS and CDR2 is YFSETQ in the germline V gene. The length of the CDR3 is 15 residues. V lost 5 bases, J lost 3 bases, and 6 bases stayed unmatched. CDR3 bases: TGCGCCAGCAGAACCGGACAGGGGAACTACAATGAGCAGTTCTTC. It translates to CASRTGQGNYNEQFF.